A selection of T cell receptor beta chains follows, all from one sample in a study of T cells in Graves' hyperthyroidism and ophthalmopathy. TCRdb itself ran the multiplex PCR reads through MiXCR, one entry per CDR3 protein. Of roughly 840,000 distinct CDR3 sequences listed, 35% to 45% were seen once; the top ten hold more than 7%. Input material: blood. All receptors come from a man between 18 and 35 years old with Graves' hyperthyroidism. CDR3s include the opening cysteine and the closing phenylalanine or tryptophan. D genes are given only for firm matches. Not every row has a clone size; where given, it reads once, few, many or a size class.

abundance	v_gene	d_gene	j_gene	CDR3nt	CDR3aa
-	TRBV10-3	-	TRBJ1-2	TGTGCCAGCAGTGAGATCGGGACTAACTATGGCTACACCTTC	CASSEIGTNYGYTF
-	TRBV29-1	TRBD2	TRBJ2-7	TGCAGCGTTGAACTCGGGGGCCTAGCGGGGAGGGCCTACGAGCAGTACTTC	CSVELGGLAGRAYEQYF
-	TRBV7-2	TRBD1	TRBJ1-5	TGTGCCAGCAGCTTAGTCGGACAGGGGCCCTGGTGGCCCCAGCATTTT	CASSLVGQGPWWPQHF
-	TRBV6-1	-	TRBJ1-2	TGTGCCAGCAGTTACGCAGGAGTGGATGGCTACACCTTC	CASSYAGVDGYTF
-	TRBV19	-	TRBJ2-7	TGTGCCAGCAGTGAAGGTGGGGGCCCGTCCTACGAGCAGTACTTC	CASSEGGGPSYEQYF
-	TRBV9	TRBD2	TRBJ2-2	TGTGCCAGCAGCGCACTAGCGGGAGGAGTTGGCGGGGAGCTGTTTTTT	CASSALAGGVGGELFF
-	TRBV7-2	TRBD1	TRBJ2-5	TGTGCCAGCAGCGCCGTCGACAGGGACCAAGAGACCCAGTACTTC	CASSAVDRDQETQYF
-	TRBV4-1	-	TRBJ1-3	TGCGCCAGCAGTCCGAGGGGGACGCCTTCGAACTCTGGAAACACCATATATTTT	CASSPRGTPSNSGNTIYF
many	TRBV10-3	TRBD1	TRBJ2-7	TGTGCCATCAGCGGGCTGGGGACAGGGGGGGGCGAGCAGTACTTC	CAISGLGTGGGEQYF
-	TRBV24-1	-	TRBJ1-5	TGTGCCACCAGTGATTTGACTCAGCCCCAGCATTTT	CATSDLTQPQHF
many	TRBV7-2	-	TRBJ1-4	TGTGCCAGCAGCTTCCCCGGTCCGGAGAAACTGTTTTTT	CASSFPGPEKLFF
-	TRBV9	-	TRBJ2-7	TGCGCCAGCAGCCCATCCCGGGCGGGGAGCTCCTACGAGCAGTACTTC	CASSPSRAGSSYEQYF
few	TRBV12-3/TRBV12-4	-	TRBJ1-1	TGTGCCAGCAGTTTAGAGGTATTTCAGGCTTTCTTT	CASSLEVFQAFF
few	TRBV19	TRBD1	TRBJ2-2	TGTGCCAGTAGTCATAACAGGGGAACCGGGGAGCTGTTTTTT	CASSHNRGTGELFF
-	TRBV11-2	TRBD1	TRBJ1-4	TGTGCCAGCAGTTTATCGGGACAGGGGGCGAGTAATGAAAAACTGTTTTTT	CASSLSGQGASNEKLFF
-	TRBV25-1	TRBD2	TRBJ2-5	TGTGCCATCAGTGAGTCCAGCAGCCAAAGGGGACTAGCTGTGGAGACCCAGTACTTC	CAISESSSQRGLAVETQYF
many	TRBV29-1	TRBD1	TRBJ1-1	TGCCAGGGGGGGTGGAACACTGAAGCTTTCTTT	CQGGWNTEAFF
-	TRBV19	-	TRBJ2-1	TGTGCCAGTGACTCCTACCGGGGGGAGCAGTTCTTC	CASDSYRGEQFF
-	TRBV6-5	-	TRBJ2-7	TGTGCCATCAGTTACGCGGGGGCTTACGAGCAGTACTTC	CAISYAGAYEQYF
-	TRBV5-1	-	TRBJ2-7	TGCGCCAGCAGCTTGGTGGCAGCCCCAGGGGAGCAGTACTTC	CASSLVAAPGEQYF
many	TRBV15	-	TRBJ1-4	TGTGCCACCAGCAGAGATGGCGCCACTGAAAAACTGTTTTTT	CATSRDGATEKLFF
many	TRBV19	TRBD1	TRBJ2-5	TGTGCCAGTAGTATCTGGGAACAGGGGTTCGAGACCCAGTACTTC	CASSIWEQGFETQYF
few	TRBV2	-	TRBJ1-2	TGTGCCAGCAGTTTGATCCCAGTATTATATGGCTACACCTTC	CASSLIPVLYGYTF
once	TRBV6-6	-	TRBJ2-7	TGTGCCAGCAGTGAAGCGGGCGGGCACGAGCAGTACTTC	CASSEAGGHEQYF
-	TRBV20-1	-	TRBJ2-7	TGCAGCAGGGGGGCCGCCTACGAGCAGTACTTC	CSRGAAYEQYF
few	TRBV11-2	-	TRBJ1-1	TGTGCCAGCAGCAACACAGCGAACACTGAAGCTTTCTTT	CASSNTANTEAFF
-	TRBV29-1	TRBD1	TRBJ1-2	TGCAGCGTTGAAGATCCCGGACAGGGAGGCTATGGCTACACCTTC	CSVEDPGQGGYGYTF
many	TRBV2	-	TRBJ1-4	TGTGCCAGCAGCGCAGGTCGGGCGGGGCTCGAAAAACTGTTTTTT	CASSAGRAGLEKLFF
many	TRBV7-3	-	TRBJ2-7	TGTGCCAGCAGCTTAACAGGGGGGGACGAGCAGTACTTC	CASSLTGGDEQYF
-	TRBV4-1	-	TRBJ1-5	TGCGCCAGCAGCCCCATGAGACGCCGGGACAGCAATCAGCCCCAGCATTTT	CASSPMRRRDSNQPQHF
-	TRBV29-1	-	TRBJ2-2	TGCAGTGCAACCCAGGGTACCGGGGAGCTGTTTTTT	CSATQGTGELFF
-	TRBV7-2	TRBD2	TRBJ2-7	TGTGCCAGCAGCCCAAGGGCTAGCGGGAGTTCCCCCGGGTGGGAGCAGTACTTC	CASSPRASGSSPGWEQYF
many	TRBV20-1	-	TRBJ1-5	TGCAGTGCTAGAGTGGTCGCCAATCAGCCCCAGCATTTT	CSARVVANQPQHF
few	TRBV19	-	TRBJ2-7	TGTGCCAGTAGTACGACACTGGGCTACGAGCAGTACTTC	CASSTTLGYEQYF
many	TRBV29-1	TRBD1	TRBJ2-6	TGCAGCGTTGAAGATCACGGCAGGGGGCAAGGGGCCAACGTCCTGACTTTC	CSVEDHGRGQGANVLTF
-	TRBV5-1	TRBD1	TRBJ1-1	TGCGCCAGCAGCTTCACAGGGGGCTCGAAGAACACTGAAGCTTTCTTT	CASSFTGGSKNTEAFF
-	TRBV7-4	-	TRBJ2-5	TGTGCCAGCAGTTTATTAGGGATTATAGAGACCCAGTACTTC	CASSLLGIIETQYF
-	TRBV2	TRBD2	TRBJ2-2	TGTGCCAGCAGGGGAGCGGGGGGGCCCACCGGGGAGCTGTTTTTT	CASRGAGGPTGELFF
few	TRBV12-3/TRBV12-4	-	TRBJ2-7	TGTGCCAGCAAGACCCGGGACGCCAAGAACGAGCAGTACTTC	CASKTRDAKNEQYF
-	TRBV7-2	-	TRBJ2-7	TGTGCCAGCAGCTTAATAAACAACTACGAGCAGTACTTC	CASSLINNYEQYF
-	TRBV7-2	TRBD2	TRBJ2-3	TGCGCCAGCAGCCAAGATCTTGGAGGGACTAGCGGAGATACGCAGTATTTT	CASSQDLGGTSGDTQYF
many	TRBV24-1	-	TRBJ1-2	TGTGCCACCACCCTTGGGCCAGAGGGGGCCTTC	CATTLGPEGAF
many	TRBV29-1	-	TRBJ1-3	TGCAGCGTTGCCGACGGACTGGGATTTGGAAACACCATATATTTT	CSVADGLGFGNTIYF
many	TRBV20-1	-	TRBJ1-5	TGCAGTGCTAGTTCCCCTAATAATCAGCCCCAGCATTTT	CSASSPNNQPQHF
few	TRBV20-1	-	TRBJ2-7	TGCAGTGCCAAACTTCCCAGGGCGGTCAGCCCCTACGAGCAGTACTTC	CSAKLPRAVSPYEQYF
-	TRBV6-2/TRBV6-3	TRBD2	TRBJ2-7	TGTGCCAGCAGTTCCACCCTGTTGACTAGCGGGAGCTCCTACGAGCAGTACTTC	CASSSTLLTSGSSYEQYF
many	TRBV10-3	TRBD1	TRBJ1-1	TGTGCCATCAGTGATCGGGGGACAGAAAACACTGAAGCTTTCTTT	CAISDRGTENTEAFF
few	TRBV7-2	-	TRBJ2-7	TGTGCCAGCAGCTTGGTTAATCGACAGGAGCAGTACTTC	CASSLVNRQEQYF
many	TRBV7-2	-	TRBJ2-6	TGTGCCAGCAGCTCCCAGGCTGGGGCCAACGTCCTGACTTTC	CASSSQAGANVLTF
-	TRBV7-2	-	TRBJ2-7	TGTGCCAGCAGCTTAGGCGGTATACGGTGGAAGGGCTACGAGCAGTACTTC	CASSLGGIRWKGYEQYF
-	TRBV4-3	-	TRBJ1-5	TGCGCCAGCAGCCAAGATGAGGGGACCAATCAGCCCCAGCATTTT	CASSQDEGTNQPQHF
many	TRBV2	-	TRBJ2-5	TGTGCCAGCAGTGAAGCTAGCGGTCGGGGGACCCAGTACTTC	CASSEASGRGTQYF
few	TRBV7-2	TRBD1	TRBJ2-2	TGTGCCAGCAGCATGGGACAGGGGGACACCGGGGAGCTGTTTTTT	CASSMGQGDTGELFF
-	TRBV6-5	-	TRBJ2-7	TGTGCCAGCAGTTCCCCATCTTGGGGAGCGGAGAGCTCCTACGAGCAGTACTTC	CASSSPSWGAESSYEQYF
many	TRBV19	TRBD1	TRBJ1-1	TGTGCCACCAGGACAGGGTTGAACACTGAAGCTTTCTTT	CATRTGLNTEAFF
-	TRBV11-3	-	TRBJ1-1	TGTGCCAGCACCCTCGGGGGGCAGACAGAAGCTTTCTTT	CASTLGGQTEAFF
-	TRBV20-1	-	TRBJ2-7	TGCAGTGCTAGGGGGGGGGCAGGACAAGGCGAGCAGTACTTC	CSARGGAGQGEQYF
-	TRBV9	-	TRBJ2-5	TGTGCCAGCAGCACCCGGGATAGCGGCTACCAAGAGACCCAGTACTTC	CASSTRDSGYQETQYF
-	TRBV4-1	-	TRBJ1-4	TGCGCCAGCAGCCAAGTTGGGGGAACTAATGAAAAACTGTTTTTT	CASSQVGGTNEKLFF
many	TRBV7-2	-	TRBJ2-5	TGTGCCAGCAGCGCCGCGGCAGGGGGGGGAGAGACCCAGTACTTC	CASSAAAGGGETQYF